This entry lists 17 T cell receptor beta chains sequenced from one sample in a study of T cell responses to AZD1222 COVID-19 vaccine. The protocol was immunoSEQ multiplex PCR, while the TCRdb copy is restricted to in-frame clones and leaves out a portion. This table has some 150,000 clones, around 92% appearing once. This specimen was peripheral blood, taken 28 days after the second AZD1222 dose. The receptors come from an adult who received the AZD1222 COVID-19 vaccine.

V usage is TRBV6-2 or TRBV6-3 and J usage is TRBJ2-7; no definite D call. This CDR3 has 11 residues. Germline CDR1 and CDR2: MNHEY and SVGEGT. V lost 3 bases to trimming and J lost 2 bases, with 2 bases between them. CDR3 coding DNA: TGTGCCAGCAGTTATACCTACGAGCAGTACTTC. Its protein product is CASSYTYEQYF.

This chain links TRBV6-5 with TRBJ2-1; 8 nucleotides agree with TRBD1. The CDR3 loop spans 14 amino acids. The germline gives CDR1 MNHEY, CDR2 SVGAGI. Losses at the gene ends were 7 bases for V and 10 bases for J; bases not matched to a gene: 12. The DNA of the CDR3 is TGTGCCAGCATCTCAAGGACAGGGAAATTGGAGCAGTTCTTC. The encoded protein is CASISRTGKLEQFF.

The chain links TRBV4-1 to TRBJ2-7; TRBD2 matches 9 bases. Germline CDR1 reads MGHRA; CDR2 reads YSYEKL. The junction had 14 bases not matched to a gene; V was cut back by 1 base and J by 4 bases. The CDR3 contains 18 residues. The CDR3 DNA reads as TGCGCCAGCAGCCAAGGCCCCATAAGGGTAGCGGGAGTTTACGAGCAGTACTTC. It yields the protein CASSQGPIRVAGVYEQYF.

The rearrangement uses TRBV3-1 (or the pseudogene TRBV3-2) and TRBJ2-7; 12 bases are a match to TRBD1. V lost 3 bases, J lost 7 bases, and 10 bases stayed unmatched. Per the germline V gene, CDR1 is LGHDT and CDR2 is YNNKEL (reference sequence). The CDR3 length is 16 residues. This CDR3 is CASSHLWGQGASEQYF. The DNA of the CDR3 is TGTGCCAGCAGCCACCTTTGGGGACAGGGGGCAAGTGAGCAGTACTTC.

The V gene is TRBV5-4, the J gene TRBJ1-2; TRBD1 aligns across 11 bases. This CDR3 has 15 amino acids. Germline lookup yields CDR1 SGHNT and CDR2 YYREEE (reference sequence). J was trimmed by 8 bases and V by 0 bases; bases with no gene match: 6. The CDR3 nucleotides are TGTGCCAGCAGCTTGGTACAGGGACAGGGGGGAGGCTACACCTTC. Encoded protein: CASSLVQGQGGGYTF.

V gene TRBV28 combines with J gene TRBJ1-4; 7 bases align to TRBD1. Germline trimming cut 7 bases from V and 8 bases from J; bases unmatched to any gene: 4. The V gene's germline CDR1 is MDHEN and CDR2 SYDVKM. The CDR3 is made up of 12 amino acids. The CDR3: CASNRQGEKLFF. CDR3 nucleotides: TGTGCCAGCAACAGACAGGGAGAAAAACTGTTTTTT.

This chain joins TRBV9 and TRBJ2-6; 7 positions agree with TRBD1. The V segment lost 3 bases and the J segment 0 bases; nucleotides outside the gene matches: 6. Germline V lookup: CDR1 SGDLS, CDR2 YYNGEE. The CDR3 sequence is 17 residues long. CDR3 sequence: CASSGGQSYSGANVLTF. The DNA of the CDR3 is TGTGCCAGCAGCGGGGGACAGTCCTACTCTGGGGCCAACGTCCTGACTTTC.

The genes are TRBV19 and TRBJ2-2; D may be TRBD1 (6 bases). V was trimmed by 3 bases and J by 1 base, leaving 9 bases between them. The CDR3 covers 15 residues. Germline CDR1 is LNHDA and CDR2 is SQIVND (reference sequence). In DNA, the CDR3 is TGTGCCAGTAGTATCCCGGGACAGAACACCGGGGAGCTGTTTTTT. This codes for CASSIPGQNTGELFF.

This clone appeared once. The chain employs TRBV6-5 and TRBJ1-1, with D possibly TRBD1 on 6 matching bases. The CDR3 has 11 residues. Germline V lookup: CDR1 MNHEY, CDR2 SVGAGI. With 3 bases removed from V and 9 bases from J, the gap between germline ends came to 8 bases. The CDR3 is CASSYGGQAFF. CDR3 sequence (DNA): TGTGCCAGCAGTTATGGGGGCCAAGCTTTCTTT.

The rearrangement joins TRBV6-5 to TRBJ1-5; 9 bases are a match to TRBD1. The CDR3 is made up of 14 amino acids. Germline V gene lookup returns CDR1 MNHEY and CDR2 SVGAGI. V lost 8 bases to trimming and J lost 6 bases; unmatched junction nucleotides: 8. CDR3 coding DNA: TGTGCCAGCGGGGGACAGGGTAAGGGTCAGCCCCAGCATTTT. Residues: CASGGQGKGQPQHF.

CDR3 loop: CASSLALARGPPVVGYTF. In nucleotides, the CDR3 is TGTGCCAGCAGCTTAGCGCTCGCCAGGGGGCCCCCCGTTGTTGGCTACACCTTC. V usage is TRBV7-9 and J usage is TRBJ1-2; 8 positions match TRBD1. The CDR3 extends over 18 amino acids. V dropped 0 bases and J dropped 7; count of bases not matched to a gene: 16. CDR1 is SEHNR and CDR2 is FQNEAQ in the germline V gene (reference sequence).

The chain uses TRBV28 and TRBJ1-1; D call uncertain. CDR1 is MDHEN and CDR2 is SYDVKM in the germline V gene. This CDR3 has 13 amino acids. Trimming removed 5 bases from V and 10 bases from J, with 17 bases in between. The CDR3 nucleotides read TGTGCCAGCAGTCCCCCGACAACGCAAGGAGCTTTCTTT. Translating it yields CASSPPTTQGAFF.

The chain uses TRBV5-1 and TRBJ2-1; 12 nucleotides line up with TRBD2. J gave up 2 bases and V 0 bases, and 9 bases lay outside the gene matches. The CDR3 is 19 residues long. Germline V gene data show CDR1 as SGHRS and CDR2 as YFSETQ. CDR3 sequence: CASSLGVETSGRAYNEQFF. The CDR3 nucleotides are TGCGCCAGCAGCTTGGGAGTGGAGACTAGCGGGAGAGCCTACAATGAGCAGTTCTTC.

This chain uses TRBV11-2 with TRBJ2-1; TRBD2 matches at 10 bases. The V and J ends lost 2 bases and 7 bases, in that order; junction bases with no gene match: 8. CDR1 SGHAT and CDR2 FQNNGV come from the germline V gene. This CDR3 has 16 amino acids. In nucleotides, the CDR3 is TGTGCCAGCAGCTTATTCGGAGCGGGAGGGCAAAATGAGCAGTTCTTC. It encodes CASSLFGAGGQNEQFF.

J is TRBJ1-2 and V is TRBV7-2; weak D call: TRBD1 (5 bases). Germline loops: CDR1 SGHTA, CDR2 FQGNSA. There are 15 residues in the CDR3. Between the trimmed V and J ends, which lost 3 bases and 3 bases, there was a span of 14 bases. The CDR3 protein is CASSFGQRFYYGYTF. For the CDR3, the DNA is TGTGCCAGCAGCTTTGGACAACGGTTTTACTATGGCTACACCTTC.

J is TRBJ1-2 and V is TRBV5-4, with a possible D match to TRBD1 (5 bases). This CDR3 is 14 amino acids long. Germline loops: CDR1 SGHNT, CDR2 YYREEE (reference sequence). V was clipped by 3 bases and J by 3 bases, with 12 bases between them. This CDR3 reads CASSSGGTDYGYTF. As DNA, the CDR3 is TGTGCCAGCAGCTCGGGGGGGACTGACTATGGCTACACCTTC.

The V and J genes are TRBV5-1 and TRBJ1-1, with D perhaps matching TRBD1 (5 bases). Germline loops: CDR1 SGHRS, CDR2 YFSETQ. This CDR3 comprises 14 residues. Between the trimmed V and J ends, which lost 4 bases and 0 bases, there was a span of 10 bases. The CDR3 nucleotides read TGCGCCAGCAGCCTAGGACATGTGAACACTGAAGCTTTCTTT. Amino acids: CASSLGHVNTEAFF.